This T cell receptor beta chain came from a study of T cell responses to AZD1222 COVID-19 vaccine. Here immunoSEQ multiplex PCR was the method, and the copy in TCRdb shows in-frame clones only, minus some. The data contain under 200,000 clones, 88% of them singletons. As to this clone: Its antigen is as yet unknown.

The V segment lost 1 base and the J segment 6 bases; nucleotides outside the gene matches: 3. From germline, CDR1 is SGHTS and CDR2 YDEGEE. The CDR3 is 15 residues long. Study-wide results and caveats: Reports say nearly half of spike-specific TCRs go after unmutated variant regions. Spike-specific TCR breadth and depth went up after people got two AZD1222 doses. White British people made up most donors, females outnumbered males, and clonal diversity was possibly underestimated.

The chain combines TRBV5-8 with TRBJ2-3, with TRBD2 matching 12 bases. The TCR originated in an adult in good health. Source: peripheral blood, taken on day 0 of AZD1222 vaccination. CDR3 sequence (DNA): TGTGCCAGCAGCTTGATGGGACTAGCGGGCGATACGCAGTATTTT. It codes for CASSLMGLAGDTQYF.